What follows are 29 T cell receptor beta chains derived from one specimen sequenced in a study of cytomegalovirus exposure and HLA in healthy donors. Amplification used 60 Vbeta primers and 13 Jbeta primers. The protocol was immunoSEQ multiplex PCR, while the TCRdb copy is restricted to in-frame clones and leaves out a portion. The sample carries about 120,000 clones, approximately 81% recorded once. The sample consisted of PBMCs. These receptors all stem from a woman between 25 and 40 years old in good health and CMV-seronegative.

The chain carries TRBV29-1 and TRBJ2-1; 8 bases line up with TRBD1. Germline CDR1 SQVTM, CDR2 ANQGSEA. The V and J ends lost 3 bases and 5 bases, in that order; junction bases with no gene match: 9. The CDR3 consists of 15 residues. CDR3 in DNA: TGCAGCGTTGATAACCGGGACAGGAACGACAATGAGCAGTTCTTC. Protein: CSVDNRDRNDNEQFF.

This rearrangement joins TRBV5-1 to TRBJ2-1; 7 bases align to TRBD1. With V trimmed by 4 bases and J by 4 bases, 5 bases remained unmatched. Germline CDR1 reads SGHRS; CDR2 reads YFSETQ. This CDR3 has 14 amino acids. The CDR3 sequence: CASSNGQDYNEQFF. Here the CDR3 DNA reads TGCGCCAGCAGCAACGGACAGGATTACAATGAGCAGTTCTTC.

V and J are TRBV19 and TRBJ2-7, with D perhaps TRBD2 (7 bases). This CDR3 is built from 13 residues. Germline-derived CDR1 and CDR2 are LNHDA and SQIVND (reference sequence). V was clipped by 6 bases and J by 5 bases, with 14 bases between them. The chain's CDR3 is CASRGGGSNEQYF. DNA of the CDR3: TGTGCCAGTAGGGGCGGGGGCAGCAACGAGCAGTACTTC.

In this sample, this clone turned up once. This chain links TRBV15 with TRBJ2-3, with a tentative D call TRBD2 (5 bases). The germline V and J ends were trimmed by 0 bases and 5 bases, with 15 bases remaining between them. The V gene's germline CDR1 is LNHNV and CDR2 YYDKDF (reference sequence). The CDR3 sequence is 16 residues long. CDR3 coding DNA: TGTGCCACCAGCAGAGATGATGGGCGGGCGCAAGATACGCAGTATTTT. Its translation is CATSRDDGRAQDTQYF.

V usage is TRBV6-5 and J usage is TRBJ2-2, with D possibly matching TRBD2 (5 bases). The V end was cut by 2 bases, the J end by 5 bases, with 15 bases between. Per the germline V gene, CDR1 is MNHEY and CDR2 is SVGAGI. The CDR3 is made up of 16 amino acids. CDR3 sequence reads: CASSYGVATGTGELFF. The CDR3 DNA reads TGTGCCAGCAGTTACGGGGTAGCCACGGGGACCGGGGAGCTGTTTTTT.

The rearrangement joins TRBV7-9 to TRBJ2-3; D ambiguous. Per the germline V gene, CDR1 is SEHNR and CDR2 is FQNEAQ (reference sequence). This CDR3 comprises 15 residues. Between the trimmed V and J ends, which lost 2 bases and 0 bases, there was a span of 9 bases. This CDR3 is CASSLLSSSTDTQYF. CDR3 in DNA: TGTGCCAGCAGCTTATTGAGTTCTAGCACAGATACGCAGTATTTT.

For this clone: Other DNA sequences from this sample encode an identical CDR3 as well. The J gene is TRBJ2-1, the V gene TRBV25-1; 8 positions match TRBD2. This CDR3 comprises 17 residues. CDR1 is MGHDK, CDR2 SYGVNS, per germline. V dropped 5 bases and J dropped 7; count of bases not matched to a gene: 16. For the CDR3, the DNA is TGTGCCAGCAGTTTTCCCACCTTCCGGGGGGGTGGGAATGAGCAGTTCTTC. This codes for CASSFPTFRGGGNEQFF.

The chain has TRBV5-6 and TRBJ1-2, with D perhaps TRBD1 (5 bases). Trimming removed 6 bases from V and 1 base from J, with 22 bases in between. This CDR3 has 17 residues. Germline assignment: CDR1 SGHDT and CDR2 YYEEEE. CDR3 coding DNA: TGTGCCAGCACCAAGGGGATTTGGGGTCAGAGTAACTATGGCTACACCTTC. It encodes CASTKGIWGQSNYGYTF.

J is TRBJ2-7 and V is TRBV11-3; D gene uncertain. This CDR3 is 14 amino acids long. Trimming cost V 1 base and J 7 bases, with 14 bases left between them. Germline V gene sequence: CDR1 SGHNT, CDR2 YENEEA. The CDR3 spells CASSLGPASGEQYF. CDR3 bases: TGTGCCAGCAGCTTAGGCCCGGCGTCCGGGGAGCAGTACTTC. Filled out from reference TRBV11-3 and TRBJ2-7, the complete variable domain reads EAGVVQSPRYKIIEKKQPVAFWCNPISGHNTLYWYLQNLGQGPELLIRYENEEAVDDSQLPKDRFSAERLKGVDSTLKIQPAELGDSAVYLCASSLGPASGEQYFGPGTRLTVT.

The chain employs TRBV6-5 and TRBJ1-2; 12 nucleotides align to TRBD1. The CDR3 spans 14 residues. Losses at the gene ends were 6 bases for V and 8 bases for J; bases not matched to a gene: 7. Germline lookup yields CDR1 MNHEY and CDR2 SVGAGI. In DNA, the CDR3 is TGTGCCAGCAGCACGGGACAGGGGGCTGGAGGCTACACCTTC. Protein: CASSTGQGAGGYTF.

The CDR3, as DNA: TGTGCCAGCAGCCCCTCCGAATCTGAGCGGGGCTACGAGCAGTACTTC. It specifies CASSPSESERGYEQYF. The chain carries TRBV9 and TRBJ2-7, with TRBD2 identical over 7 bases. The CDR3 spans 16 residues. Germline CDR1 SGDLS, CDR2 YYNGEE. The J segment lost 3 bases and the V segment lost 4 bases, leaving 13 bases of the junction unmatched.

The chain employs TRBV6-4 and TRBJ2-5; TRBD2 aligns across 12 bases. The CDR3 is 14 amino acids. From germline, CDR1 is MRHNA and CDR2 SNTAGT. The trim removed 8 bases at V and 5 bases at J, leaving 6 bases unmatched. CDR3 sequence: CASASGRAGETQYF. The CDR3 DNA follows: TGTGCCAGCGCTAGCGGGAGGGCCGGCGAGACCCAGTACTTC.

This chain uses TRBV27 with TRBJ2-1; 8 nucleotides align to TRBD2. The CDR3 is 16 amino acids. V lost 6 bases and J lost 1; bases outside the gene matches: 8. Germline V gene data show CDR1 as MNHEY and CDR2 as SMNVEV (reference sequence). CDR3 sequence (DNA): TGTGCCAGCAGAAGCCTAATAGCGGGATCCTACAATGAGCAGTTCTTC. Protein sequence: CASRSLIAGSYNEQFF.

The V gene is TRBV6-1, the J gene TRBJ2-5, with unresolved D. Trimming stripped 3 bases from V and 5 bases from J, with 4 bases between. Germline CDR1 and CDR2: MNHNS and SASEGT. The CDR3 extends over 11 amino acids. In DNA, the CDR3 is TGTGCCAGCAGTGACCCGGAGACCCAGTACTTC. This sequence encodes CASSDPETQYF.

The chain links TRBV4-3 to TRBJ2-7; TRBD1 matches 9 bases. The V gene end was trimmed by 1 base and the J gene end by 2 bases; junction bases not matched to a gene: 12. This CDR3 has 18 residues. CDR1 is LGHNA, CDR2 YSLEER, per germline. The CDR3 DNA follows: TGCGCCAGCAGCCAAGCTTGGACAGGGGATTTGGGAACCTACGAGCAGTACTTC. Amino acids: CASSQAWTGDLGTYEQYF.

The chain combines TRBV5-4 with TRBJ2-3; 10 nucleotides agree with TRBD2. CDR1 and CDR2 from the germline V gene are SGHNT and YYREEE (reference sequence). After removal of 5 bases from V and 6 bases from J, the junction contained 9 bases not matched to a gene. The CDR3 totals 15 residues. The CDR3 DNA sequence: TGTGCCAGCAGACTAGCGGGGCCCGGGGGGGATACGCAGTATTTT. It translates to CASRLAGPGGDTQYF.

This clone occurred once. CDR3 bases: TGTGCCAGTAGTATAGGAGGAGGGGTTGGTTTCGAGCAGTACTTC. Its protein product is CASSIGGGVGFEQYF. V gene TRBV19 combines with J gene TRBJ2-7; a weak D match, TRBD2 (6 bases). CDR1 is LNHDA, CDR2 SQIVND, per germline (reference sequence). This CDR3 is built from 15 residues. V was trimmed by 1 base and J by 6 bases, leaving 16 bases between them. The whole variable domain, remainder taken from reference TRBV19 and TRBJ2-7, is DGGITQSPKYLFRKEGQNVTLSCEQNLNHDAMYWYRQDPGQGLRLIYYSQIVNDFQKGDIAEGYSVSREKKESFPLTVTSAQKNPTAFYLCASSIGGGVGFEQYFGPGTRLTVT.

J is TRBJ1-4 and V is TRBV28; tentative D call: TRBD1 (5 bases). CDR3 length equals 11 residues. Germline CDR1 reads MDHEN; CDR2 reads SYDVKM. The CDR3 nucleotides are TGTGCAGCGGGGGGATATGAAAAACTGTTTTTT. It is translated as CAAGGYEKLFF.

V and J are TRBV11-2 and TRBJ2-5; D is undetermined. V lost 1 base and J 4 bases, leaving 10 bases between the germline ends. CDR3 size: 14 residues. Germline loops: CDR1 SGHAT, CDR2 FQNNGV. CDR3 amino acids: CASSLVGGGETQYF. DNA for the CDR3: TGTGCCAGCAGCTTAGTAGGCGGTGGAGAGACCCAGTACTTC.

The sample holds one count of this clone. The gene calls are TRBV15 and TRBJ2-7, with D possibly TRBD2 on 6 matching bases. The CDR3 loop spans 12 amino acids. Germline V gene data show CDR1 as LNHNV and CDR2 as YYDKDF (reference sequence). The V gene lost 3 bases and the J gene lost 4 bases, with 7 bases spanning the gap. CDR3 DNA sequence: TGTGCCACCAGCAGTAGCGGTTACGAGCAGTACTTC. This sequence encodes CATSSSGYEQYF. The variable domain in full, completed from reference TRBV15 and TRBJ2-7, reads DAMVIQNPRYQVTQFGKPVTLSCSQTLNHNVMYWYQQKSSQAPKLLFHYYDKDFNNEADTPDNFQSRRPNTSFCFLDIRSPGLGDTAMYLCATSSSGYEQYFGPGTRLTVT.

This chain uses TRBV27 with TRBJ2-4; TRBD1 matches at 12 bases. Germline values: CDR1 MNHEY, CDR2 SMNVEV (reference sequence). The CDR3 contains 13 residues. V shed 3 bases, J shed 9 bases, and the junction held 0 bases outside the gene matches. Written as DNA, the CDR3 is TGTGCCAGCAGTTTGGGACAGGGGGCCATTCAGTACTTC. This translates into CASSLGQGAIQYF.

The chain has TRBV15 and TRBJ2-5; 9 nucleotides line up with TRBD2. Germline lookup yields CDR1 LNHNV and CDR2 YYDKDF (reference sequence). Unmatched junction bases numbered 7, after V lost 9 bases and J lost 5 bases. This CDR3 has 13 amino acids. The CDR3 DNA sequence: TGTGCCACAAATATAGCGGGAGATGAGACCCAGTACTTC. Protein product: CATNIAGDETQYF.

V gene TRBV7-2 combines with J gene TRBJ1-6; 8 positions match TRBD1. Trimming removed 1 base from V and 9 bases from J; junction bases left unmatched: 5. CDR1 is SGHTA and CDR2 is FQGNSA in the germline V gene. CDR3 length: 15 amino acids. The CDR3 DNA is TGTGCCAGCAGCTTAGACCCGGACAGGGTTTCACCCCTCCACTTT. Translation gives CASSLDPDRVSPLHF.

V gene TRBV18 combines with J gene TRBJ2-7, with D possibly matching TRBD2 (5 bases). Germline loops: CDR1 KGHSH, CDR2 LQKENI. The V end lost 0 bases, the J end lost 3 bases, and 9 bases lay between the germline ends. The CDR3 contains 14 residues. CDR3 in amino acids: CASSPPGDYYEQYF. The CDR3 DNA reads TGTGCCAGCTCACCACCGGGCGACTACTACGAGCAGTACTTC.

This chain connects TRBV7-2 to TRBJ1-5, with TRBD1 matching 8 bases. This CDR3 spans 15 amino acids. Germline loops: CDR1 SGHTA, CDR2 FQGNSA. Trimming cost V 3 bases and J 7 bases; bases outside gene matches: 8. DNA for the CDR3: TGTGCCAGCAGCTTCCCGGCCAGGGGGCACCAGCCCCAGCATTTT. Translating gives CASSFPARGHQPQHF.

This CDR3 is CASSLVDRGQRFF. DNA for the CDR3: TGTGCCAGCAGCTTAGTCGACAGGGGGCAGCGGTTCTTC. The rearrangement links TRBV7-2 to TRBJ2-1, with 10 positions matching TRBD1. Germline lookup yields CDR1 SGHTA and CDR2 FQGNSA. V lost 1 base, J lost 15 bases, and 6 bases stayed unmatched. CDR3 size: 13 residues.

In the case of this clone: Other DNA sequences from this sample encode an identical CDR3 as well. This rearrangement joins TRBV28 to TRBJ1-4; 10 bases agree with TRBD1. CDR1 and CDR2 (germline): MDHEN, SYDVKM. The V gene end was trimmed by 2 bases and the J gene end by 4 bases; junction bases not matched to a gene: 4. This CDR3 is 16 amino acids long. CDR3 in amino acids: CASSLPGTGVNEKLFF. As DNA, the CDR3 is TGTGCCAGCAGTTTACCGGGGACAGGGGTTAATGAAAAACTGTTTTTT.

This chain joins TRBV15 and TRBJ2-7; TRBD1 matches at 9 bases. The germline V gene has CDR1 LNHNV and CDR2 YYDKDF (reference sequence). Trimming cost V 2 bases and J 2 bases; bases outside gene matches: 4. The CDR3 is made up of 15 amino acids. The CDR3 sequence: CATSRWDREAYEQYF. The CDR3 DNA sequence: TGTGCCACCAGCAGATGGGACAGGGAAGCCTACGAGCAGTACTTC.

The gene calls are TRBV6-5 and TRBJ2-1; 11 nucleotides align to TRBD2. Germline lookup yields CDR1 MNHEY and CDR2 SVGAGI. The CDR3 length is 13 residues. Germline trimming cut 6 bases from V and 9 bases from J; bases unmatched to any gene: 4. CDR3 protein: CASRRLAGSEQFF. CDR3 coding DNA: TGTGCCAGCAGAAGACTAGCGGGAAGTGAGCAGTTCTTC.